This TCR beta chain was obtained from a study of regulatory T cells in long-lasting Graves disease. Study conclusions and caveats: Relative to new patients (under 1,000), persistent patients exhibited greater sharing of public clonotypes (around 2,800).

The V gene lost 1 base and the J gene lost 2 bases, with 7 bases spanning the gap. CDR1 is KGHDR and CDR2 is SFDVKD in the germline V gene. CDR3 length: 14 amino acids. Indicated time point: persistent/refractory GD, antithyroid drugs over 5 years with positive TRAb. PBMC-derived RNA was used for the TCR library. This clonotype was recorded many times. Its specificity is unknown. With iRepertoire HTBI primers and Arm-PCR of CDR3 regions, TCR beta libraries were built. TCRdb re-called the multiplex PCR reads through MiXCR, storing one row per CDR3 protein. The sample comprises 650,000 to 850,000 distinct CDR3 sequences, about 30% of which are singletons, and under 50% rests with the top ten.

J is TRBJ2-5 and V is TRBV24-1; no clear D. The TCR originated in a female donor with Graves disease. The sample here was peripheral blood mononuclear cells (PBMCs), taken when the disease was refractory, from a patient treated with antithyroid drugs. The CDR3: CATSDLGSQETQYF. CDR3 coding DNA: TGTGCCACCAGTGATTTAGGGTCACAAGAGACCCAGTACTTC.